Presented here are 32 T cell receptor beta chains from one specimen sequenced in a study of shared clonotypes between healthy human individuals. Clones were sequenced by immunoSEQ multiplex PCR, and TCRdb holds only the in-frame ones, with some missing. This repertoire shows 450,000 to 600,000 clones, around 80% found once; its top ten account for approximately 12%. Sequencing was carried out using PBMCs. These TCRs come from a woman aged 40 to 55 in good health. Some clones in this sample may be carry-over from other donors' samples.

This rearrangement joins TRBV19 to TRBJ2-3, with 8 bases aligning to TRBD1. Germline V gene data show CDR1 as LNHDA and CDR2 as SQIVND (reference sequence). J gave up 5 bases and V 7 bases, and 14 bases lay outside the gene matches. The CDR3 sequence is 16 residues long. Here the CDR3 reads CASIPTHRGSGDTQYF. The CDR3 DNA follows: TGTGCCAGTATTCCCACCCACAGGGGGTCAGGAGATACGCAGTATTTT. The variable domain in full, with the rest retrieved from reference TRBV19 and TRBJ2-3, is DGGITQSPKYLFRKEGQNVTLSCEQNLNHDAMYWYRQDPGQGLRLIYYSQIVNDFQKGDIAEGYSVSREKKESFPLTVTSAQKNPTAFYLCASIPTHRGSGDTQYFGPGTRLTVL.

The chain employs TRBV23-1 and TRBJ1-5; the D gene is possibly TRBD1 (6 bases). TRBV23-1 is flagged as an ORF with uncertain function. CDR3 size: 16 residues. V lost 3 bases to trimming and J lost 4 bases, with 16 bases between them. The CDR3 loop reads CASSHPRGQFNQPQHF. DNA of the CDR3: TGCGCCAGCAGTCACCCCCGCGGACAGTTTAATCAGCCCCAGCATTTT.

The J gene is TRBJ1-2, the V gene TRBV30; tentative D call: TRBD1 (5 bases). This CDR3 comprises 14 residues. Germline CDR1 GTSNPN, CDR2 SVGIG (reference sequence). The CDR3 DNA sequence: TGTGTCCTTACGGGACTGCCTATGTTCCATGGCTACACCTTC. Encoded protein: CVLTGLPMFHGYTF.

The chain links TRBV7-3 to TRBJ2-5; D may be TRBD2 (5 bases). The CDR3 has 17 residues. V lost 5 bases and J 1 base, leaving 20 bases between the germline ends. Germline V gives CDR1 SGHTA, CDR2 FQGTGA. CDR3 protein: CASSPGLLPPLQETQYF. CDR3 DNA sequence: TGTGCCAGCAGCCCCGGACTGCTTCCGCCCCTCCAAGAGACCCAGTACTTC.

The chain is built from TRBV18 and TRBJ2-1; 12 bases fit TRBD1. From germline, CDR1 is KGHSH and CDR2 LQKENI. With V trimmed by 5 bases and J by 7 bases, 15 bases remained unmatched. This CDR3 contains 18 residues. The CDR3 spells CASSRGTGGPGGGNEQFF. The CDR3 DNA reads as TGTGCCAGCTCAAGGGGGACAGGGGGCCCCGGAGGGGGAAATGAGCAGTTCTTC.

The table lists this clone with a count of one. The same CDR3 is also encoded by other DNA sequences in this sample. The chain is built from TRBV30 and TRBJ1-5, with D unclear. Germline V gene data show CDR1 as GTSNPN and CDR2 as SVGIG (reference sequence). Trimming removed 1 base from V and 5 bases from J, with 9 bases in between. There are 13 residues in the CDR3. CDR3 protein: CAWSGGRDQPQHF. DNA for the CDR3: TGTGCCTGGAGTGGGGGTAGGGATCAGCCCCAGCATTTT.

This clone has more than one count but fewer than ten. The chain combines TRBV28 with TRBJ1-5, with D uncertain. V was trimmed by 5 bases and J by 9 bases, leaving 11 bases between them. The CDR3 sequence is 12 residues long. CDR1 is MDHEN, CDR2 SYDVKM, per germline. The CDR3 sequence: CASSPKPRPQHF. Written as DNA, the CDR3 is TGTGCCAGCAGTCCAAAACCTCGGCCCCAGCATTTT. Complete variable domain (other parts from reference TRBV28 and TRBJ1-5): DVKVTQSSRYLVKRTGEKVFLECVQDMDHENMFWYRQDPGLGLRLIYFSYDVKMKEKGDIPEGYSVSREKKERFSLILESASTNQTSMYLCASSPKPRPQHFGDGTRLSIL.

The genes are TRBV27 and TRBJ2-5, with TRBD2 matching over 9 bases. Germline CDR1 reads MNHEY; CDR2 reads SMNVEV (reference sequence). V was pared by 5 bases and J by 5 bases, with 9 bases of the junction left unmatched. The CDR3 has 15 amino acids. CDR3 protein: CASSPDFSGSETQYF. In DNA form, the CDR3 reads TGTGCCAGCAGTCCGGACTTTAGCGGGAGTGAGACCCAGTACTTC.

This clone appeared once. The rearrangement uses TRBV19 and TRBJ1-3, with 9 nucleotides matching TRBD1. CDR3 length equals 15 residues. The germline CDR1 and CDR2 sequences are LNHDA and SQIVND (reference sequence). J gave up 0 bases and V 3 bases, and 0 bases lay outside the gene matches. CDR3 bases: TGTGCCAGTAGTATGGACAGGGGCTCTGGAAACACCATATATTTT. This sequence encodes CASSMDRGSGNTIYF.

This chain connects TRBV4-1 to TRBJ1-1, with 12 bases matching TRBD1. Germline V gives CDR1 MGHRA, CDR2 YSYEKL. The CDR3 covers 16 residues. V was clipped by 5 bases and J by 1 base; unmatched bases: 5. CDR3 protein: CASSYRDRGQNTEAFF. CDR3 in DNA: TGCGCCAGCAGCTACCGGGACAGGGGGCAGAACACTGAAGCTTTCTTT.

This clone was detected only a few times. The V gene is TRBV7-3, the J gene TRBJ1-2; 10 bases agree with TRBD1. Trimming cost V 5 bases and J 8 bases; bases outside gene matches: 8. Germline CDR1 reads SGHTA; CDR2 reads FQGTGA. This CDR3 contains 14 residues. CDR3 coding DNA: TGTGCCAGCAGCCCTGGGACAGGGGAAGGCGGCTACACCTTC. It yields the protein CASSPGTGEGGYTF.

V and J are TRBV6-6 and TRBJ2-5, with 8 bases matching TRBD2. Trimming cost V 7 bases and J 2 bases; bases outside gene matches: 6. Germline V gene sequence: CDR1 MNHNY, CDR2 SVGAGI (reference sequence). This CDR3 contains 14 residues. CDR3 loop: CASTPGGRQETQYF. The CDR3 nucleotides are TGTGCCAGCACCCCCGGCGGGAGGCAAGAGACCCAGTACTTC.

This clone appeared a few times. The J gene is TRBJ1-3, the V gene TRBV28; possible D gene TRBD1, 5 bases. V dropped 4 bases and J dropped 0 bases, with 13 bases sitting between them. The germline gives CDR1 MDHEN, CDR2 SYDVKM. This CDR3 region has 16 residues. The CDR3 loop is CASSSPGRTSGNTIYF. The CDR3 DNA follows: TGTGCCAGCAGTTCGCCGGGACGGACCTCTGGAAACACCATATATTTT.

As to this clone: Mismatch with germline at one junction end may stem from a read error. This CDR3 reads CANSFRTSGHNEQFF. The CDR3 nucleotides are TGTGCCAACAGCTTTCGTACTAGCGGGCACAATGAGCAGTTCTTC. The V and J genes are TRBV7-9 and TRBJ2-1, with 9 bases matching TRBD2. The germline V gene has CDR1 SEHNR and CDR2 FQNEAQ (reference sequence). This CDR3 contains 15 residues.

The V gene is TRBV7-2, the J gene TRBJ1-1; 7 bases line up with TRBD1. Per germline, CDR1 SGHTA and CDR2 FQGNSA. V shed 5 bases and J 3 bases; nucleotides not matched to a gene: 9. The CDR3 is 15 amino acids. The CDR3 protein is CASSRLTGVDTEAFF. The CDR3 DNA sequence: TGTGCCAGCAGCCGCCTCACAGGGGTCGACACTGAAGCTTTCTTT.

This clone was counted only a few times. The V gene is TRBV19, the J gene TRBJ1-4; D is perhaps TRBD1 (6 bases). Trimming took off 10 bases at V and 8 bases at J, with 17 bases between the two ends. Germline CDR1 and CDR2: LNHDA and SQIVND (reference sequence). The CDR3 spans 13 residues. Here the CDR3 DNA reads TGTGCCACCCACGGTTTGGGGGGCGAAAAACTGTTTTTT. This encodes CATHGLGGEKLFF.

This chain connects TRBV4-2 to TRBJ2-1; D possibly uses TRBD1 or TRBD2 (5 bases each). The CDR3 is made up of 16 amino acids. Germline CDR1 and CDR2: LGHNA and YNFKEQ. The ends were cut back, 4 bases at V and 0 bases at J, with 13 bases in the middle. The CDR3 coding sequence is TGTGCCAGCAGCCCAAACGGGGCCTCCTCCTACAATGAGCAGTTCTTC. It codes for CASSPNGASSYNEQFF.

The V call is TRBV6-1, the J call TRBJ1-1; possible D gene TRBD1, 5 bases. The CDR3 totals 16 residues. V lost 4 bases to trimming and J lost 4 bases, with 19 bases between them. Germline assignment: CDR1 MNHNS and CDR2 SASEGT. DNA of the CDR3: TGTGCCAGCAGTGTCGTGGTAATAAGGGGTGGCACTGAAGCTTTCTTT. The encoded protein is CASSVVVIRGGTEAFF.

The V and J genes are TRBV4-3 and TRBJ2-3; 12 bases map to TRBD2. The CDR3 is 18 amino acids. The J segment lost 2 bases and the V segment lost 1 base, leaving 7 bases of the junction unmatched. Germline-derived CDR1 and CDR2 are LGHNA and YSLEER. This chain's CDR3 is CASSQGRTSGTTTDTQYF. The CDR3 bases are TGCGCCAGCAGCCAAGGAAGGACTAGCGGGACTACCACAGATACGCAGTATTTT.

This clone was seen only a few times. A far larger clone is only one base removed, so a read error is likely. The CDR3 carries no conserved terminal phenylalanine or tryptophan, so it likely arises from a read error. This CDR3 is also generated by other DNA sequences in the sample. V usage is TRBV29-1 and J usage is TRBJ2-7, with TRBD1 matching over 7 bases. The CDR3 contains 14 residues. After removal of 7 bases from V and 5 bases from J, the junction contained 14 bases not matched to a gene. Germline V gene sequence: CDR1 SQVTM, CDR2 ANQGSEA. This CDR3 is CSALRGTALDEQYL. The CDR3 nucleotides read TGCAGCGCCCTGAGGGGGACAGCCTTGGACGAGCAGTACCTC.

The V call is TRBV28, the J call TRBJ2-2, with 10 bases fitting TRBD2. The J segment lost 5 bases and the V segment lost 6 bases, leaving 9 bases of the junction unmatched. The CDR3 is made up of 16 amino acids. CDR1 is MDHEN and CDR2 is SYDVKM in the germline V gene. CDR3 sequence: CASRDSSGRITGELFF. The CDR3 DNA sequence: TGTGCCAGCAGAGACTCTAGCGGGAGAATAACCGGGGAGCTGTTTTTT.

In its sample, this clone was seen a few times. The J gene is TRBJ2-1, the V gene TRBV9, with TRBD2 matching over 12 bases. The junction had 5 bases not matched to a gene; V was cut back by 3 bases and J by 4 bases. Germline values: CDR1 SGDLS, CDR2 YYNGEE. This CDR3 comprises 16 residues. CDR3 coding DNA: TGTGCCAGCAGCGAGACTAGCGGGAGAGCATACAATGAGCAGTTCTTC. Its translation: CASSETSGRAYNEQFF.

The rearrangement uses TRBV7-2 and TRBJ2-5, with 9 bases identical to TRBD1. The germline V gene encodes CDR1 SGHTA and CDR2 FQGNSA. Unmatched junction bases numbered 6, after V lost 5 bases and J lost 5 bases. There are 14 residues in the CDR3. CDR3 sequence: CASSQGDRDETQYF. The CDR3 region has the DNA TGTGCCAGCAGCCAAGGGGACAGGGATGAGACCCAGTACTTC.

This clone was counted only a few times. This chain uses TRBV7-6 with TRBJ2-7; possible D gene TRBD1, 6 bases. With 7 bases removed from V and 5 bases from J, the gap between germline ends came to 18 bases. In germline, CDR1 is SGHVS, CDR2 FNYEAQ. CDR3 size: 14 residues. The CDR3 nucleotides are TGTGCCAGCAAATTACAGGGCGCCGCGGACGAGCAGTACTTC. It encodes CASKLQGAADEQYF.

The chain links TRBV4-2 to TRBJ2-1; a weak D match, TRBD2 (6 bases). This CDR3 contains 14 residues. Deletions cut 3 bases from V and 6 bases from J, with 12 bases between. Germline values: CDR1 LGHNA, CDR2 YNFKEQ. CDR3 protein: CASSHTGDGNEQFF. The CDR3, as DNA: TGTGCCAGCAGCCACACGGGAGATGGCAATGAGCAGTTCTTC.

The chain carries TRBV5-4 and TRBJ2-7, with 7 positions matching TRBD2. The CDR3 is 14 residues long. V gave up 0 bases and J gave up 1 base; unmatched junction bases: 1. Germline assignment: CDR1 SGHNT and CDR2 YYREEE (reference sequence). In nucleotides, the CDR3 is TGTGCCAGCAGCTTGGGACTAGCTTCCTACGAGCAGTACTTC. This codes for CASSLGLASYEQYF.

The chain joins TRBV10-2 to TRBJ2-5; D may be TRBD1 (6 bases). Looked up from germline, CDR1 is WSHSY and CDR2 is SAAADI. There are 13 residues in the CDR3. V was pared by 4 bases and J by 5 bases, with 11 bases between. CDR3 protein: CASSGTARETQYF. CDR3 nucleotide sequence: TGCGCCAGCAGTGGGACAGCCCGGGAGACCCAGTACTTC.

The chain couples TRBV4-2 to TRBJ2-1, with D possibly being TRBD1 (6 bases). This CDR3 is 15 amino acids long. Trimming removed 4 bases at V and 7 bases at J, with 17 bases between. Germline CDR1 LGHNA, CDR2 YNFKEQ. CDR3 amino acids: CASSPTQGRANEQFF. Here the CDR3 DNA reads TGTGCCAGCAGCCCAACACAGGGCAGGGCTAATGAGCAGTTCTTC.

This chain joins TRBV4-2 and TRBJ1-4; D remains unclear. Trimming shortened V by 1 base and J by 0 bases, and 9 bases separated the two germline ends. The length of the CDR3 is 16 residues. From germline, CDR1 is LGHNA and CDR2 YNFKEQ. As DNA, the CDR3 is TGTGCCAGCAGCCAAGCCCAGACTGCAACTAATGAAAAACTGTTTTTT. It translates to CASSQAQTATNEKLFF.

This chain uses TRBV28 with TRBJ2-1; unclear D gene. The CDR3 has 13 residues. The V gene lost 6 bases and the J gene lost 7 bases, with 13 bases spanning the gap. Germline CDR1 reads MDHEN; CDR2 reads SYDVKM. The CDR3 DNA reads TGTGCCAGCAGCGGCTTCCCCGGGAATGAGCAGTTCTTC. It translates to CASSGFPGNEQFF.

The chain links TRBV2 to TRBJ2-7; no reliable D call. CDR3 size: 14 residues. Germline CDR1 is SNHLY and CDR2 is FYNNEI. With 7 bases removed from V and 0 bases from J, the gap between germline ends came to 13 bases. CDR3: CASIGSFHSYEQYF. The CDR3, as DNA: TGTGCCAGCATTGGAAGTTTCCACTCCTACGAGCAGTACTTC.

The gene calls are TRBV28 and TRBJ1-4; unclear D gene. The CDR3 is 11 residues long. Germline loops: CDR1 MDHEN, CDR2 SYDVKM. V was shortened by 5 bases and J by 10 bases, with 8 bases between the two germline ends. The CDR3 coding sequence is TGTGCCAGCAGTCAGGAGATAAAACTGTTTTTT. Its translation is CASSQEIKLFF.